This T cell receptor (beta chain) was sequenced in a study of T-cell memory formation after mild COVID-19. Across the whole study: For the most part, TCR clusters were specific to one donor.

Study outcomes and limitations: Clones contracting across day 15 to 85 had a balanced CD4/CD8 profile; later expanding clones leaned CD4+. Several responding clones turned up in pre-infection memory, indicating that cross-reactive memory may have taken part.

A 5'RACE reaction primed in the constant segment made cDNA libraries of TCR alpha and TCR beta, and these carried sample barcodes and UMIs. TCRdb analysed the 5' RACE reads with MiXCR anew, one entry per CDR3 protein. The sample consists of fewer than 450,000 distinct CDR3 sequences, over 20% of them appearing once. In regard to this clonotype: Its antigen is still unknown.

The TCR comes from an adult woman who had mild COVID-19 (a few samples of this study predate the infection). Cell type and time point are not known. Sequencing was carried out using PBMCs or a T cell subset sorted from them (not recorded which).

CDR3 sequence reads: CASRKKRDSYNSPLHF. The CDR3 region has the DNA TGTGCCAGCAGGAAAAAACGGGACAGCTATAATTCACCCCTCCACTTT. This sequence joins TRBV7-8 and TRBJ1-6; 7 positions agree with TRBD1. This CDR3 spans 16 amino acids. Per germline, CDR1 SGHVS and CDR2 FQNEAQ. V was clipped by 6 bases and J by 3 bases; unmatched bases: 8.